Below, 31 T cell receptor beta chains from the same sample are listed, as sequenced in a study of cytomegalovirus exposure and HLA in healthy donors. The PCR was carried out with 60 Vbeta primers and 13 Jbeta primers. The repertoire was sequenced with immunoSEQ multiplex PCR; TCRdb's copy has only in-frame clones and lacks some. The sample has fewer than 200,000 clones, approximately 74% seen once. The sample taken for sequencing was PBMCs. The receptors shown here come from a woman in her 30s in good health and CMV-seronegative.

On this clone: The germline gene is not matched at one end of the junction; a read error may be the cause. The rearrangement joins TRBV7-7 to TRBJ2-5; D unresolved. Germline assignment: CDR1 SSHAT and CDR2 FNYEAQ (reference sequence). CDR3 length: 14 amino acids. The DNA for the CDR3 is TGTGCTAGCAGCTTAGGTGGAGAGAGAGAGACCCAGTACTTC. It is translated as CASSLGGERETQYF. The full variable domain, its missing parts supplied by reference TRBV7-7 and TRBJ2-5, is GAGVSQSPRYKVTKRGQDVTLRCDPISSHATLYWYQQALGQGPEFLTYFNYEAQPDKSGLPSDRFSAERPEGSISTLTIQRTEQRDSAMYRCASSLGGERETQYFGPGTRLLVL.

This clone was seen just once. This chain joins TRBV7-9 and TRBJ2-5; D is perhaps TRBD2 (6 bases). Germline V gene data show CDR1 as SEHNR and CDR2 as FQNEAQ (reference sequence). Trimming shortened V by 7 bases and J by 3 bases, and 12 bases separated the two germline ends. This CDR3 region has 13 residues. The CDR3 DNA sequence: TGTGCCAGCAACATCTGGGGGGAAGAGACCCAGTACTTC. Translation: CASNIWGEETQYF.

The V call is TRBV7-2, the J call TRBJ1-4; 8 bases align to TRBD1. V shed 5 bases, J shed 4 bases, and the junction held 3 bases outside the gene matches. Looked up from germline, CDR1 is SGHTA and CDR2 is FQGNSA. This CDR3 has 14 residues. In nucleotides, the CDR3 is TGTGCCAGCAGCCAGACAGGGGTTAATGAAAAACTGTTTTTT. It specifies CASSQTGVNEKLFF.

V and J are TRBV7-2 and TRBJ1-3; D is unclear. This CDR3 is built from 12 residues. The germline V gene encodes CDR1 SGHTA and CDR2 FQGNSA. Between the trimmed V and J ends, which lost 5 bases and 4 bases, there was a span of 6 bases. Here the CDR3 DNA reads TGTGCCAGCAGCCTCCTCGGAAACACCATATATTTT. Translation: CASSLLGNTIYF.

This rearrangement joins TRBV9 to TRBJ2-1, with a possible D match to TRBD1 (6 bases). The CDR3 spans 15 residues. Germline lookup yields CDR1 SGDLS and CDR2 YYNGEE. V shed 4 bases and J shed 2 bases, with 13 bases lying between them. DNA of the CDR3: TGTGCCAGCAGCTCTCCCGGGACACCCTACAATGAGCAGTTCTTC. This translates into CASSSPGTPYNEQFF.

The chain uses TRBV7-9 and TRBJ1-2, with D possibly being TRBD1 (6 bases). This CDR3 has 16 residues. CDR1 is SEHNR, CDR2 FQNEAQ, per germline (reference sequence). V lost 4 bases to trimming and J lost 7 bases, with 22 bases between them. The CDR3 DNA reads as TGTGCCAGCAGCTCGCCTTCGGGACACCATTTCTTTGGCTACACCTTC. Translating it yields CASSSPSGHHFFGYTF.

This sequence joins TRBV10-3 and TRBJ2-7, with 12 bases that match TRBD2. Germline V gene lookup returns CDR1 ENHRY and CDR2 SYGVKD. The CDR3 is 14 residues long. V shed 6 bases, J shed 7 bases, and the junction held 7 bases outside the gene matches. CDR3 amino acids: CAISPSGRAVEQYF. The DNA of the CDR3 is TGTGCCATCAGCCCTAGCGGGAGGGCCGTAGAGCAGTACTTC.

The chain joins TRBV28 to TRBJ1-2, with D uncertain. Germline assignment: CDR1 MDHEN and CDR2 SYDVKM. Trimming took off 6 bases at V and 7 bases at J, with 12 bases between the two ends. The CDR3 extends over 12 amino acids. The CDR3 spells CASSRSRFGYTF. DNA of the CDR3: TGTGCCAGCAGCCGCTCTCGGTTTGGCTACACCTTC.

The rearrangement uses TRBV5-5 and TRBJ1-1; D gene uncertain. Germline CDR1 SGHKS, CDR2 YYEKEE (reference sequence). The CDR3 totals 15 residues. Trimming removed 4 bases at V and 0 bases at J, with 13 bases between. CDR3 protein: CASSQSRLMNTEAFF. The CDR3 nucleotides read TGTGCCAGCAGCCAGTCGCGGCTAATGAACACTGAAGCTTTCTTT.

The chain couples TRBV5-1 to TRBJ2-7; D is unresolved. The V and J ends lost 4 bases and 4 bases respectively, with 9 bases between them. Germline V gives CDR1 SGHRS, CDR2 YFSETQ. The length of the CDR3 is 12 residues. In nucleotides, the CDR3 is TGCGCCAGCAGCCCCGACGGGTACGAGCAGTACTTC. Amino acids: CASSPDGYEQYF.

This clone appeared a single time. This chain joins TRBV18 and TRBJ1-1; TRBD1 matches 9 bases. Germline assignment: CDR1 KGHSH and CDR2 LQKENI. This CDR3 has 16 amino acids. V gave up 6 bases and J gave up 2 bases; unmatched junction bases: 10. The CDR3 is CASSPWTGEINTEAFF. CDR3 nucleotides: TGTGCCAGCTCCCCTTGGACAGGGGAGATTAACACTGAAGCTTTCTTT.

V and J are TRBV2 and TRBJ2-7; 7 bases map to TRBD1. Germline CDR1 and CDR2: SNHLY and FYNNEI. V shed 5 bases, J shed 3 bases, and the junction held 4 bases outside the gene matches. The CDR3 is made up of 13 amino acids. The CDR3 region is CASSNQGDYEQYF. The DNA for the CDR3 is TGTGCCAGCAGTAATCAGGGGGACTACGAGCAGTACTTC.

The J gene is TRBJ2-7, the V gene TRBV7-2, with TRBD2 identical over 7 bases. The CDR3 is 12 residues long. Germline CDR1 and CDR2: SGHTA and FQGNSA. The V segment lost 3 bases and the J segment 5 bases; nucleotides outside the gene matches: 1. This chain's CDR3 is CASSFREDEQYF. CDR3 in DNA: TGTGCCAGCAGCTTTCGGGAGGACGAGCAGTACTTC.

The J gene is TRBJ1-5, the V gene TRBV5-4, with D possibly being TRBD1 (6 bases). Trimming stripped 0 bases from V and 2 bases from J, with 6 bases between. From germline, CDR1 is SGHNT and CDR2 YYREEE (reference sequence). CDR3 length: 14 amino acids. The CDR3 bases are TGTGCCAGCAGCTTGGAGGGGGGCAATCAGCCCCAGCATTTT. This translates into CASSLEGGNQPQHF.

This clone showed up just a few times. Here the CDR3 reads CASSWWTFFSSYEQYF. In nucleotides, the CDR3 is TGTGCCAGCAGCTGGTGGACATTTTTTTCATCCTACGAGCAGTACTTC. This sequence joins TRBV5-8 and TRBJ2-7; D is perhaps TRBD1 (5 bases). Germline CDR1 is SGHTS and CDR2 is YDEGEE. This CDR3 spans 16 amino acids. V was shortened by 3 bases and J by 1 base, with 17 bases between the two germline ends.

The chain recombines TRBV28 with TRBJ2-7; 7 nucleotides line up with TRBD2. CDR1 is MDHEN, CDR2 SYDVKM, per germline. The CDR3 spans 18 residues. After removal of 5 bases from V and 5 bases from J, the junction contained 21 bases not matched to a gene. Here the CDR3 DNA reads TGTGCCAGCAGTCTACCCCCGGATGCGGGAGAGATTTCCCACGAGCAGTACTTC. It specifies CASSLPPDAGEISHEQYF.

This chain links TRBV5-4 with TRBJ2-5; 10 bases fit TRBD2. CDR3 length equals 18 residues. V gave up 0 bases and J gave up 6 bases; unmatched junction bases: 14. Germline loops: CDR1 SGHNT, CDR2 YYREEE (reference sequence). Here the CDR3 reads CASSLGLAGATSEKTQYF. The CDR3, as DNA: TGTGCCAGCAGCTTGGGCCTAGCGGGGGCCACCTCCGAGAAGACCCAGTACTTC.

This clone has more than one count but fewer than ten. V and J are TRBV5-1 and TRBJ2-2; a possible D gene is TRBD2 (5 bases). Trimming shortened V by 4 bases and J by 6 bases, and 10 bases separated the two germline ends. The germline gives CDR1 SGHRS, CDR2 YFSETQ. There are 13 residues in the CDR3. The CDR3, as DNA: TGCGCCAGCAGCCCGGAGAGGGCCGGGGAGCTGTTTTTT. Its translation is CASSPERAGELFF.

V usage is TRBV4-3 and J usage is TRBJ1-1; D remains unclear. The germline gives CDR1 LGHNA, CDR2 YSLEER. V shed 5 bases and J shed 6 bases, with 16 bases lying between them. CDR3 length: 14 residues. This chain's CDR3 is CASSSVGGIPEAFF. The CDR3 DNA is TGCGCCAGCAGCTCCGTGGGAGGGATACCTGAAGCTTTCTTT.

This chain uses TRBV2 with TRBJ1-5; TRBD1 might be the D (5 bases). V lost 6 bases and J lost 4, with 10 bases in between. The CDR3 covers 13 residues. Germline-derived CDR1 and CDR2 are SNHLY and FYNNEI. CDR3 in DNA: TGTGCCAGCAGAAGGGAGGGGAATCAGCCCCAGCATTTT. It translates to CASRREGNQPQHF.

The CDR3 bases are TGTGCCAGCTCCCCCAAACGGGGACAGCGACTTGAAAAACTGTTTTTT. It yields the protein CASSPKRGQRLEKLFF. V usage is TRBV18 and J usage is TRBJ1-4, with 7 bases aligning to TRBD1. The CDR3 covers 16 residues. Germline-derived CDR1 and CDR2 are KGHSH and LQKENI. Trimming cost V 6 bases and J 7 bases; bases outside gene matches: 14.

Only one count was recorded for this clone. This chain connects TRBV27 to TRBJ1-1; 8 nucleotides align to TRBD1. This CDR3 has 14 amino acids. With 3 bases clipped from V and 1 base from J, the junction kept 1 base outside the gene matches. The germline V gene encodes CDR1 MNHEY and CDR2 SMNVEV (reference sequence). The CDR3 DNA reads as TGTGCCAGCAGTTTCAGGGGGCGGAACACTGAAGCTTTCTTT. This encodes CASSFRGRNTEAFF.

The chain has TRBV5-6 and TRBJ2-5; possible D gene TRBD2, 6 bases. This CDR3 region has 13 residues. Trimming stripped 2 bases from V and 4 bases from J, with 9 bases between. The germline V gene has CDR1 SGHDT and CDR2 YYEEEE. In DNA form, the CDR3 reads TGTGCCAGCAGCTTCTACGGGGGAGAGACCCAGTACTTC. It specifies CASSFYGGETQYF.

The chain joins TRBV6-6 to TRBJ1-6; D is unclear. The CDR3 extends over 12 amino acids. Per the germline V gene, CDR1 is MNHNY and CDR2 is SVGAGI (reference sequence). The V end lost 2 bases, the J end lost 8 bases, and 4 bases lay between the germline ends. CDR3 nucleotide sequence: TGTGCCAGCAGTTACGTCGATTCACCCCTCCACTTT. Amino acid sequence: CASSYVDSPLHF.

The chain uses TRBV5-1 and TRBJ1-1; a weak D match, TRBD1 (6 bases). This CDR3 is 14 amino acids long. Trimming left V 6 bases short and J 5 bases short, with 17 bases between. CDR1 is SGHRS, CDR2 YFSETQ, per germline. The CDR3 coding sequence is TGCGCCAGCATTCCCCAGGAAGGGGGAACTGAAGCTTTCTTT. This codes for CASIPQEGGTEAFF. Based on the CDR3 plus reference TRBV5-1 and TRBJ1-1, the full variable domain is KAGVTQTPRYLIKTRGQQVTLSCSPISGHRSVSWYQQTPGQGLQFLFEYFSETQRNKGNFPGRFSGRQFSNSRSEMNVSTLELGDSALYLCASIPQEGGTEAFFGQGTRLTVV.

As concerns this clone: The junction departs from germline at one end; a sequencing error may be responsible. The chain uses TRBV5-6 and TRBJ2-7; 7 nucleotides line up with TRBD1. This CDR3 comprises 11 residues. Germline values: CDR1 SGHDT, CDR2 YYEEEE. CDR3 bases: TGTGCCAGCAGCGGGGACAGCGAGCGGTACTTC. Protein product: CASSGDSERYF.

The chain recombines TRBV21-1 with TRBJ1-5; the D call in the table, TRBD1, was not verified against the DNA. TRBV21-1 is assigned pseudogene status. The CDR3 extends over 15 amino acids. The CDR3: CASSKPRVYNQPQHF. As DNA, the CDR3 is TGTGCCAGCAGCAAACCCAGGGTGTACAATCAGCCCCAGCATTTT.

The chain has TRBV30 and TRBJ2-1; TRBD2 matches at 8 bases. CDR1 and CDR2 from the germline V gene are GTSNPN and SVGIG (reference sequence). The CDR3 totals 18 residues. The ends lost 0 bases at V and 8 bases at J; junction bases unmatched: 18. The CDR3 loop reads CAWSVPPSSSGFVHEQFF. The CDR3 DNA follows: TGTGCCTGGAGTGTACCCCCGTCATCTAGCGGGTTTGTGCATGAGCAGTTCTTC.

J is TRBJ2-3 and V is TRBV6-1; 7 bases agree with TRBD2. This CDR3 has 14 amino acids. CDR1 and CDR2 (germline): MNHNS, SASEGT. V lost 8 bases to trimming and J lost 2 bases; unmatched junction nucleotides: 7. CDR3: CASLPREFTDTQYF. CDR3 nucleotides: TGTGCCAGCCTCCCGCGGGAGTTCACAGATACGCAGTATTTT.

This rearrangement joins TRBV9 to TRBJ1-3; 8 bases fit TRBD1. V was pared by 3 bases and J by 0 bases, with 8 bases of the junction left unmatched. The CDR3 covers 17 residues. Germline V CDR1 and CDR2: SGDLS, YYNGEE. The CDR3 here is CASSADRVKGSGNTIYF. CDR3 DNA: TGTGCCAGCAGCGCGGACAGGGTGAAGGGCTCTGGAAACACCATATATTTT. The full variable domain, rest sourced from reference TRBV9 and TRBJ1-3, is DSGVTQTPKHLITATGQRVTLRCSPRSGDLSVYWYQQSLDQGLQFLIQYYNGEERAKGNILERFSAQQFPDLHSELNLSSLELGDSALYFCASSADRVKGSGNTIYFGEGSWLTVV.

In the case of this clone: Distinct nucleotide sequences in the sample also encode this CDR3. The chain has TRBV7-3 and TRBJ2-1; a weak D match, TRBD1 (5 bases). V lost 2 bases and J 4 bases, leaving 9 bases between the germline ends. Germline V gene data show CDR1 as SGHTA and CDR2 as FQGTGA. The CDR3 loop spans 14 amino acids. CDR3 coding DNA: TGTGCCAGCAGCTTACTCCCAGGGTACAATGAGCAGTTCTTC. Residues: CASSLLPGYNEQFF.